Shown below are 7 T cell receptor beta chains from a single sample sequenced in a study of T cell responses to AZD1222 COVID-19 vaccine. The data were produced by immunoSEQ multiplex PCR, yet TCRdb's version contains in-frame clones alone and is incomplete. Counted here are under 150,000 clones, around 94% occurring once; the ten biggest clones make up less than 9.5%. The specimen was peripheral blood, collected 28 days after the second AZD1222 dose. These receptors were taken from an adult who received the AZD1222 COVID-19 vaccine.

CDR3 sequence (DNA): TGTGCCAGCAGTTTATCCCCCCGGTGGGACCCTACTAACTATGGCTACACCTTC. Translating it yields CASSLSPRWDPTNYGYTF. V is TRBV28 and J is TRBJ1-2; maybe TRBD1 (5 bases). This CDR3 is built from 18 residues. Trimming left V 1 base short and J 0 bases short, with 18 bases between. In germline, CDR1 is MDHEN, CDR2 SYDVKM.

CDR3 sequence reads: CASSPGTRGELFF. The CDR3 nucleotides read TGTGCCAGCAGCCCCGGGACTCGGGGGGAACTGTTTTTT. This chain joins TRBV11-2 and TRBJ1-4; a weak D match, TRBD1 (5 bases). V was shortened by 5 bases and J by 12 bases, with 16 bases between the two germline ends. Per the germline V gene, CDR1 is SGHAT and CDR2 is FQNNGV. The CDR3 is made up of 13 amino acids.

The gene calls are TRBV7-2 and TRBJ1-4; D is perhaps TRBD1 (6 bases). From germline, CDR1 is SGHTA and CDR2 FQGNSA. V gave up 2 bases and J gave up 7 bases, with 17 bases separating them. This CDR3 spans 16 amino acids. The CDR3 spells CASSLTGRGSSEKLFF. The CDR3, as DNA: TGTGCCAGCAGCTTAACAGGGAGGGGCTCTAGTGAAAAACTGTTTTTT.

V and J are TRBV5-1 and TRBJ1-5; no definite D call. The V and J ends lost 3 bases and 7 bases respectively, with 11 bases between them. The CDR3 length is 13 residues. Looked up from germline, CDR1 is SGHRS and CDR2 is YFSETQ. CDR3 region: CASSSGSGQPQHF. CDR3 DNA sequence: TGCGCCAGCAGCTCGGGGTCGGGCCAGCCCCAGCATTTT. Combining the CDR3 with reference TRBV5-1 and TRBJ1-5 gives the whole variable domain KAGVTQTPRYLIKTRGQQVTLSCSPISGHRSVSWYQQTPGQGLQFLFEYFSETQRNKGNFPGRFSGRQFSNSRSEMNVSTLELGDSALYLCASSSGSGQPQHFGDGTRLSIL.

The V gene is TRBV18, the J gene TRBJ1-2, with 8 nucleotides matching TRBD1. The CDR3 consists of 14 residues. In germline, CDR1 is KGHSH, CDR2 LQKENI. The junction had 8 bases not matched to a gene; V was cut back by 5 bases and J by 6 bases. The CDR3 bases are TGTGCCAGCTCAGCAGGACAGGGAGCCGATGGCTACACCTTC. It encodes CASSAGQGADGYTF.

The chain links TRBV27 to TRBJ2-7; TRBD2 might be the D (6 bases). The CDR3 spans 15 residues. The V end lost 4 bases, the J end lost 3 bases, and 16 bases lay between the germline ends. Germline CDR1 and CDR2: MNHEY and SMNVEV (reference sequence). In DNA form, the CDR3 reads TGTGCCAGCAGTTCTTCCGGGGGAGAAAACTACGAGCAGTACTTC. It encodes CASSSSGGENYEQYF.

The rearrangement uses TRBV11-2 and TRBJ1-3, with D possibly being TRBD1 (6 bases). The CDR3 is 15 amino acids. The V gene lost 2 bases and the J gene lost 1 base, with 9 bases spanning the gap. Germline V gene sequence: CDR1 SGHAT, CDR2 FQNNGV. This CDR3 is CASSLTGLSGNTIYF. The CDR3 nucleotides read TGTGCCAGCAGCTTAACAGGGCTTTCTGGAAACACCATATATTTT.